This T cell receptor beta chain was sequenced for a study of T-cell reconstitution after alpha-beta-depleted transplantation in children. Unique molecular identifiers were incorporated during preparation of the TCRbeta library. Using its own MiXCR run on the PCR reads, TCRdb lists one record per CDR3 protein. The sample lists about 610,000 distinct CDR3 sequences, about 10% occurring once. This clonotype was detected ten times or more. The CDR3 has 17 amino acids. With V trimmed by 4 bases and J by 2 bases, 13 bases remained unmatched. CDR1 and CDR2 from the germline V gene are SGHRS and YFSETQ. J is TRBJ2-3 and V is TRBV5-1, with 7 bases lining up with TRBD2. This clonotype was sampled from a human donor who donated a stem cell graft to a child with acute myeloid leukemia. Sequenced here: PBMCs from the stem cell graft donor, sampled from the stem cell graft. CDR3 bases: TGCGCCAGCAGCCCCACTCCGGGGAGGGGACTCACAGATACGCAGTATTTT. Its translation: CASSPTPGRGLTDTQYF. The complete variable domain, with remaining parts taken from reference TRBV5-1 and TRBJ2-3, reads KAGVTQTPRYLIKTRGQQVTLSCSPISGHRSVSWYQQTPGQGLQFLFEYFSETQRNKGNFPGRFSGRQFSNSRSEMNVSTLELGDSALYLCASSPTPGRGLTDTQYFGPGTRLTVL.